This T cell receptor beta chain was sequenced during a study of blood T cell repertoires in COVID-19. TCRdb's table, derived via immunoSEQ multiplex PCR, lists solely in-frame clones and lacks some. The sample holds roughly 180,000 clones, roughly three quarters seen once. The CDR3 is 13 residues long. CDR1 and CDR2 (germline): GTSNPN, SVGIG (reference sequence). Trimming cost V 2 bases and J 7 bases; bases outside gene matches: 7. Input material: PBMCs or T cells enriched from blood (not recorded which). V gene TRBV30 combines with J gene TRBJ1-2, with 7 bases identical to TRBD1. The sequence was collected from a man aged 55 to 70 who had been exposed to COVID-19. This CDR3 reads CAWSPTGRVGYTF. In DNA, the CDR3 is TGTGCCTGGAGTCCGACAGGGCGTGTTGGCTACACCTTC.